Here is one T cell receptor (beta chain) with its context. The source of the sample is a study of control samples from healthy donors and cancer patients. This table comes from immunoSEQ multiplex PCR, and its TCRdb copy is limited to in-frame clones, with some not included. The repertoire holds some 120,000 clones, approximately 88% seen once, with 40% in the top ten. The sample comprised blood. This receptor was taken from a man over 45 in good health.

CDR3 bases: TGTGCCAGCAGACAAGGGGGTGACTATGGCTACACCTTC. Translated, it gives CASRQGGDYGYTF. V and J are TRBV2 and TRBJ1-2; possibly TRBD1 for D (6 bases). V gave up 6 bases and J gave up 3 bases, with 11 bases separating them. CDR1 is SNHLY and CDR2 is FYNNEI in the germline V gene. CDR3 length: 13 amino acids.